The 27 T cell receptor beta chains below were found in one sample sequenced in a study of blood T cell repertoires in COVID-19. The data were produced by immunoSEQ multiplex PCR, yet TCRdb's version contains in-frame clones alone and is incomplete. The table lists a few hundred thousand clones, roughly 89% of them singletons. The sequencing input was PBMCs or T cells enriched from blood (not recorded which). Receptors originate from a woman aged 40 to 50 who had recovered from COVID-19.

This clone has a handful of counts. The rearrangement links TRBV7-2 to TRBJ2-1, with 8 bases identical to TRBD2. J gave up 5 bases and V 1 base, and 7 bases lay outside the gene matches. This CDR3 has 16 amino acids. From germline, CDR1 is SGHTA and CDR2 FQGNSA. CDR3 in amino acids: CASSLVSSGSDNEQFF. CDR3 DNA: TGTGCCAGCAGCTTAGTATCCAGCGGGAGTGACAATGAGCAGTTCTTC.

The V call is TRBV5-4, the J call TRBJ2-5, with 7 bases that match TRBD1. Germline trimming cut 3 bases from V and 1 base from J; bases unmatched to any gene: 6. The CDR3 consists of 15 residues. Germline assignment: CDR1 SGHNT and CDR2 YYREEE (reference sequence). The CDR3 here is CASSWGGTAQETQYF. CDR3 bases: TGTGCCAGCAGCTGGGGTGGGACAGCCCAAGAGACCCAGTACTTC.

The V and J genes are TRBV30 and TRBJ1-4, with TRBD1 matching 9 bases. V lost 8 bases and J lost 8; bases outside the gene matches: 6. Germline CDR1 GTSNPN, CDR2 SVGIG (reference sequence). The CDR3 has 12 amino acids. CDR3 nucleotide sequence: TGTGCCGGGGGACAGGGAGGCGAAAAACTGTTTTTT. Protein product: CAGGQGGEKLFF. Based on the CDR3 plus reference TRBV30 and TRBJ1-4, the full variable domain is SQTIHQWPATLVQPVGSPLSLECTVEGTSNPNLYWYRQAAGRGLQLLFYSVGIGQISSEVPQNLSASRPQDRQFILSSKKLLLSDSGFYLCAGGQGGEKLFFGSGTQLSVL.

The V and J genes are TRBV10-3 and TRBJ2-3; perhaps TRBD1 as D (5 bases). Germline CDR1 reads ENHRY; CDR2 reads SYGVKD. Trimming removed 6 bases from V and 4 bases from J, with 11 bases in between. The CDR3 length is 13 residues. CDR3 DNA sequence: TGTGCCATCAGGGGGTCAGGGCCAGATACGCAGTATTTT. Its protein is CAIRGSGPDTQYF.

V gene TRBV28 combines with J gene TRBJ2-7; no firm D call. Deletions cut 6 bases from V and 3 bases from J, with 15 bases between. The CDR3 extends over 14 amino acids. Germline V CDR1 and CDR2: MDHEN, SYDVKM. The CDR3 loop is CASSSLGFFYEQYF. CDR3 nucleotides: TGTGCCAGCAGCTCCCTTGGCTTCTTCTACGAGCAGTACTTC.

The chain links TRBV19 to TRBJ1-1; the match to TRBD1 covers 7 bases. Trimming took 0 bases from V and 1 from J; bases not matched to a gene: 17. Germline loops: CDR1 LNHDA, CDR2 SQIVND (reference sequence). CDR3 length: 20 residues. The CDR3 DNA reads as TGTGCCAGTAGTATAGACGGGAAGGGGGCGTCTCGCCGCGCGAACACTGAAGCTTTCTTT. Translated, it gives CASSIDGKGASRRANTEAFF.

The chain couples TRBV2 to TRBJ1-6; a weak D match, TRBD1 (5 bases). The germline CDR1 and CDR2 sequences are SNHLY and FYNNEI. V was trimmed by 2 bases and J by 7 bases, leaving 12 bases between them. The CDR3 has 15 amino acids. The CDR3 loop is CASSELRAGNSPLHF. The DNA for the CDR3 is TGTGCCAGCAGTGAACTTCGGGCAGGGAATTCACCCCTCCACTTT.

The count of this clone is one. V is TRBV5-1 and J is TRBJ2-1, with D tentatively TRBD1 (6 bases). Germline lookup yields CDR1 SGHRS and CDR2 YFSETQ. The CDR3 runs 16 residues. The V end was cut by 3 bases, the J end by 5 bases, with 18 bases between. The CDR3 DNA reads TGCGCCAGCAGCTCCACCACGGGACACCTGAACAATGAGCAGTTCTTC. Its translation: CASSSTTGHLNNEQFF.

This CDR3 reads CASSQGGTAQLSNQPQHF. The CDR3 DNA reads TGCGCCAGCAGCCAAGGAGGGACAGCCCAACTTAGCAATCAGCCCCAGCATTTT. This chain links TRBV4-1 with TRBJ1-5; 7 nucleotides line up with TRBD1. This CDR3 contains 18 residues. V was clipped by 1 base and J by 0 bases; unmatched bases: 9. Germline assignment: CDR1 MGHRA and CDR2 YSYEKL.

The rearrangement joins TRBV9 to TRBJ2-1, with a possible D match to TRBD1 (7 bases). Deletions cut 4 bases from V and 13 bases from J, with 15 bases between. The CDR3 length is 12 residues. The germline CDR1 and CDR2 sequences are SGDLS and YYNGEE. The CDR3 region is CASSTSRGDQFF. The CDR3 coding sequence is TGTGCCAGCAGCACCAGCAGGGGGGATCAGTTCTTC.

J is TRBJ2-5 and V is TRBV5-1; TRBD2 matches 13 bases. Germline CDR1 reads SGHRS; CDR2 reads YFSETQ. The ends lost 4 bases at V and 5 bases at J; junction bases unmatched: 8. This CDR3 region has 16 residues. CDR3 in amino acids: CASSPGLAGEGETQYF. The CDR3 DNA sequence: TGCGCCAGCAGCCCCGGACTAGCGGGAGAGGGGGAGACCCAGTACTTC.

CDR3 in amino acids: CASSLLRTSGSPNYEQYV. The CDR3 nucleotides read TGTGCCAGCAGCCTTCTAAGGACTAGCGGGAGCCCCAACTACGAGCAGTACGTC. The chain employs TRBV5-6 and TRBJ2-7, with TRBD2 matching over 13 bases. This CDR3 spans 18 amino acids. The V segment lost 4 bases and the J segment 3 bases; nucleotides outside the gene matches: 13. Germline values: CDR1 SGHDT, CDR2 YYEEEE.

The chain uses TRBV28 and TRBJ1-2; 7 bases are a match to TRBD1. The CDR3 loop spans 13 amino acids. V dropped 6 bases and J dropped 4; count of bases not matched to a gene: 5. Germline V gene sequence: CDR1 MDHEN, CDR2 SYDVKM. The CDR3: CASRLGTVYGYTF. CDR3 nucleotides: TGTGCCAGCAGGTTAGGGACAGTCTATGGCTACACCTTC.

This clone was seen just once. V is TRBV2 and J is TRBJ1-2; 7 positions agree with TRBD1. The junction had 10 bases not matched to a gene; V was cut back by 10 bases and J by 5 bases. This CDR3 is built from 13 residues. Germline V gives CDR1 SNHLY, CDR2 FYNNEI. The CDR3 DNA sequence: TGTGCCATCTACAGGGGCCCAGGTTATGGCTACACCTTC. Its translation is CAIYRGPGYGYTF.

This clone occurred a few times. The chain links TRBV11-2 to TRBJ2-3; 8 bases are a match to TRBD2. The CDR3 spans 16 residues. V dropped 5 bases and J dropped 8; count of bases not matched to a gene: 15. The V gene's germline CDR1 is SGHAT and CDR2 FQNNGV. The CDR3 DNA reads as TGTGCCAGCAGCCCCGGGAGCGGGGGTCAAACGACTACGCAGTATTTT. Encoded protein: CASSPGSGGQTTTQYF.

This sequence joins TRBV27 and TRBJ2-5; maybe TRBD1 (6 bases). V was pared by 6 bases and J by 5 bases, with 13 bases between. The germline gives CDR1 MNHEY, CDR2 SMNVEV (reference sequence). The CDR3 extends over 13 amino acids. This CDR3 is CASRGNRAETQYF. The CDR3 nucleotides are TGTGCCAGCAGAGGGAACAGGGCCGAGACCCAGTACTTC.

The rearrangement uses TRBV6-5 and TRBJ2-2; D not certain. The length of the CDR3 is 13 residues. Trimming pared 6 bases from V and 4 bases from J, leaving 9 bases between. Germline loops: CDR1 MNHEY, CDR2 SVGAGI. For the CDR3, the DNA is TGTGCCAGCAGGCACCAGGTCACCGGGGAGCTGTTTTTT. Its translation: CASRHQVTGELFF.

This clone has only a few counts. This sequence joins TRBV28 and TRBJ2-7; D is perhaps TRBD2 (6 bases). The ends were cut back, 10 bases at V and 4 bases at J, with 23 bases in the middle. CDR3 length equals 15 residues. Germline loops: CDR1 MDHEN, CDR2 SYDVKM. The CDR3 region is CATLSPSVAAYEQYF. In nucleotides, the CDR3 is TGTGCCACCCTATCTCCTTCGGTAGCGGCATACGAGCAGTACTTC.

The chain links TRBV19 to TRBJ2-7; 9 bases are shared with TRBD1. Looked up from germline, CDR1 is LNHDA and CDR2 is SQIVND (reference sequence). The CDR3 extends over 13 amino acids. V shed 3 bases and J 6 bases; nucleotides not matched to a gene: 3. The CDR3 is CASSIQTGGEQYF. The CDR3 nucleotides read TGTGCCAGTAGTATTCAGACAGGGGGCGAGCAGTACTTC.

The chain has TRBV18 and TRBJ1-2, with a tentative D call TRBD1 (5 bases). V was cut by 6 bases and J by 6 bases, with 23 bases left in between. The CDR3 consists of 16 residues. The germline CDR1 and CDR2 sequences are KGHSH and LQKENI. This CDR3 is CASSPRGGGGVDGYTF. In nucleotides, the CDR3 is TGTGCCAGCTCCCCTCGCGGCGGGGGAGGTGTGGATGGCTACACCTTC.

V usage is TRBV6-6 and J usage is TRBJ1-1, with D hard to call. Per the germline V gene, CDR1 is MNHNY and CDR2 is SVGAGI (reference sequence). This CDR3 comprises 13 residues. V was trimmed by 10 bases and J by 7 bases, leaving 19 bases between them. CDR3 protein: CAISDGNEGEAFF. CDR3 bases: TGTGCCATTTCGGACGGGAATGAGGGTGAAGCTTTCTTT.

This chain connects TRBV5-1 to TRBJ2-5, with D possibly TRBD2 on 5 matching bases. The length of the CDR3 is 13 residues. V lost 4 bases and J 7 bases, leaving 14 bases between the germline ends. Germline values: CDR1 SGHRS, CDR2 YFSETQ. The DNA of the CDR3 is TGCGCCAGCAGCCCCGCGGTCGGAGGGACCCAGTACTTC. Translated: CASSPAVGGTQYF.

DNA for the CDR3: TGTGCCAGCAGTTTTGGGACAGGGAACTATGGCTACACCTTC. Translated, it gives CASSFGTGNYGYTF. This sequence joins TRBV28 and TRBJ1-2; TRBD1 matches at 9 bases. Per the germline V gene, CDR1 is MDHEN and CDR2 is SYDVKM. This CDR3 has 14 amino acids. The junction had 1 base not matched to a gene; V was cut back by 3 bases and J by 2 bases.

The V gene is TRBV7-9, the J gene TRBJ2-5; 7 nucleotides align to TRBD2. This CDR3 comprises 16 residues. Trimming removed 1 base from V and 3 bases from J; junction bases left unmatched: 8. Per germline, CDR1 SEHNR and CDR2 FQNEAQ (reference sequence). CDR3 bases: TGTGCCAGCAGCTTAGGGGACTATTTTAAGAAAGAGACCCAGTACTTC. Its translation: CASSLGDYFKKETQYF.

The chain employs TRBV10-1 and TRBJ2-7; tentatively, D is TRBD2 (5 bases). There are 13 residues in the CDR3. CDR1 is WNHNN, CDR2 SYGVQD, per germline (reference sequence). The ends were cut back, 2 bases at V and 3 bases at J, with 8 bases in the middle. CDR3 DNA sequence: TGCGCCAGCAGTGAGGGCGGGCTCTACGAGCAGTACTTC. It codes for CASSEGGLYEQYF.

V gene TRBV6-6 combines with J gene TRBJ1-5; 7 bases align to TRBD1. Germline V CDR1 and CDR2: MNHNY, SVGAGI (reference sequence). V lost 4 bases and J lost 5; bases outside the gene matches: 2. The CDR3 contains 13 residues. This CDR3 is CASSFGQDQPQHF. The DNA for the CDR3 is TGTGCCAGCAGTTTCGGACAGGATCAGCCCCAGCATTTT.

The chain carries TRBV27 and TRBJ1-1; possibly TRBD1 for D (5 bases). There are 13 residues in the CDR3. V was clipped by 7 bases and J by 4 bases, with 13 bases between them. Germline V gene data show CDR1 as MNHEY and CDR2 as SMNVEV (reference sequence). This CDR3 reads CASNRPGGTEAFF. CDR3 coding DNA: TGTGCCAGCAATCGTCCGGGGGGCACTGAAGCTTTCTTT.